This TCR beta chain was documented in a study of blood T cell repertoires in COVID-19. Study background: COVID-19 samples collected from the United States, Italy and Spain covered acute and convalescent phases.

The V gene's germline CDR1 is LNHDA and CDR2 SQIVND (reference sequence). J lost 6 bases, V lost 8 bases, and 7 bases had no gene match. The CDR3 contains 13 residues. Sequencing was performed with immunoSEQ multiplex PCR; in TCRdb, only in-frame clones are kept and a portion is missing. In the table there are more than 110,000 clones, around 85% of which are singletons. This rearrangement joins TRBV19 to TRBJ1-5; 7 bases match TRBD1. This sequence was found in a man in his fifties or sixties with acute or convalescent COVID-19. Specimen: peripheral blood. CDR3 coding DNA: TGTGCCAGTGACAGGGCGGCCCTTCAGCCCCAGCATTTT. Residues: CASDRAALQPQHF.